Below are 2 T cell receptor beta chains sequenced from a single sample in a study of T cell responses to AZD1222 COVID-19 vaccine. Repertoires were generated with immunoSEQ multiplex PCR, while TCRdb's copy carries only in-frame clones and drops some. This sample has 170,000 or so clones, with over 75% found just once. The sample here was peripheral blood, taken on day 0 of AZD1222 vaccination. These receptors were collected from an adult in good health.

The chain carries TRBV28 and TRBJ1-1; possible D gene TRBD1, 6 bases. The germline V and J ends were trimmed by 5 bases and 11 bases, with 18 bases remaining between them. The V gene's germline CDR1 is MDHEN and CDR2 SYDVKM. The CDR3 consists of 13 residues. The CDR3 protein is CASSRAGVEWAFF. The CDR3 coding sequence is TGTGCCAGCAGTAGAGCAGGGGTGGAGTGGGCTTTCTTT.

In its sample, this clone was seen once. This chain joins TRBV13 and TRBJ2-7, with a possible D match to TRBD2 (7 bases). V was clipped by 4 bases and J by 0 bases, with 19 bases between them. The CDR3 extends over 17 amino acids. Germline CDR1 is PRHDT and CDR2 is FYEKMQ (reference sequence). The CDR3 coding sequence is TGTGCCAGCAGCTCCCGGGCGGGGGCGGGCGTCTCCTACGAGCAGTACTTC. This encodes CASSSRAGAGVSYEQYF.